This is a list of T cell receptor beta chains from one sample in a study of cytotoxic CD8 clonotypes in ibrutinib-treated CLL. Profiling relied on immunoSEQ multiplex PCR, and the TCRdb table lists in-frame clones only, not all of them. The sample includes around 140,000 clones, approximately 80% of them seen just once. Material: PBMCs, obtained after 12 months of ibrutinib treatment. The receptors derive from a human donor with chronic lymphocytic leukemia. Each CDR3 is given with its conserved first and last residue. D genes are given only for firm matches. Size values are once, few and many counts, or a class for expanded clones, and some rows have none.

CDR3nt | CDR3aa | v_gene | abundance | d_gene | j_gene
TGTGCCAGCAGCCTCCAAGCCTACGAGCAGTACTTC | CASSLQAYEQYF | TRBV16 | NA | NA | TRBJ2-7
TGTGCCAGCAGCTACAGGAGACCTACTGACGAGCAGTACTTC | CASSYRRPTDEQYF | TRBV6-1 | NA | NA | TRBJ2-7
TGTGCCAGCAGTCGTCACCGGGACGGTACCTACGAGCAGTACTTC | CASSRHRDGTYEQYF | TRBV6-5 | few | NA | TRBJ2-7
TGCGCCAGCAGCCGGGACGGGACCCAGTACTTC | CASSRDGTQYF | TRBV5-1 | NA | NA | TRBJ2-5
TGTGCCAGCAGCTTAAGGGGACTAGCGGGAGTTGGAGATACGCAGTATTTT | CASSLRGLAGVGDTQYF | TRBV5-5 | NA | TRBD2 | TRBJ2-3
TGTGCCAGCAGCGTACGGCAGGGGGCTAACGAGCAGTACTTC | CASSVRQGANEQYF | TRBV9 | NA | TRBD1 | TRBJ2-7
TGTGCCAGCAGTCAACCTCTTTTAGCGGGAGGGAACAATGAGCAGTTCTTC | CASSQPLLAGGNNEQFF | TRBV7-3 | NA | TRBD2 | TRBJ2-1
TGTGCCATCATTGAGGGATTGGGGGACACTGAAGCTTTCTTT | CAIIEGLGDTEAFF | TRBV10-3 | once | NA | TRBJ1-1
TGTGCCAGCAGCTTACAGGGAGTAAGCAATGAGCAGTTCTTC | CASSLQGVSNEQFF | TRBV7-3 | NA | NA | TRBJ2-1
TGTGCCAGCAGGATGGGGACAGGGGGACCCGGGGAGCTGTTTTTT | CASRMGTGGPGELFF | TRBV6-5 | once | TRBD1 | TRBJ2-2
TGTGCCAGCAGTGAAGCCAGGGGAGCCAAAAACATTCAGTACTTC | CASSEARGAKNIQYF | TRBV2 | NA | NA | TRBJ2-4
TGTGCCAGCAGCTTAGACAACACTAGAGGGGAGACCCAGTACTTC | CASSLDNTRGETQYF | TRBV7-2 | NA | NA | TRBJ2-5
TGTGCCAGCAGCTCCGGGACAGCACCCGTCTACGAGCAGTACTTC | CASSSGTAPVYEQYF | TRBV9 | NA | TRBD1 | TRBJ2-7
TGTGCCAGCAGTTACTCGACCGGGACAGGGACAGGGGAGCAGTACTTC | CASSYSTGTGTGEQYF | TRBV6-5 | NA | TRBD1 | TRBJ2-7
TGTGCCACCAGCAGAGATCTGGTTTCTGGTATAGTAGCCAAAAACATTCAGTACTTC | CATSRDLVSGIVAKNIQYF | TRBV15 | NA | NA | TRBJ2-4
TGTGCCAGCAGCTTAGATATGGGTGCAGAGACCCAGTACTTC | CASSLDMGAETQYF | TRBV11-2 | NA | NA | TRBJ2-5
TGTGCCAGCAGCCCCCTCCCGGGACAGAACTATGGCTACACCTTC | CASSPLPGQNYGYTF | TRBV11-2 | once | TRBD1 | TRBJ1-2
TGTGCCAGCAGGATGGACAGGGCGAGCTCCTACGAGCAGTACTTC | CASRMDRASSYEQYF | TRBV28 | many | TRBD1 | TRBJ2-7
TGTGCCGGCAACAGGGAACTAGCGGGAGGGCCACCATCTTTCTTCCAGTACTTC | CAGNRELAGGPPSFFQYF | TRBV6-4 | NA | TRBD2 | TRBJ2-7
TGTGCCAGCAGTGAGGGCCCAGGGAACAATCAGCCCCAGCATTTT | CASSEGPGNNQPQHF | TRBV6-4 | NA | NA | TRBJ1-5
TGTGCCAGCAGCTTAACTAGCGGAGGGACAAATGAGCAGTTCTTC | CASSLTSGGTNEQFF | TRBV7-2 | NA | TRBD2 | TRBJ2-1
TGTGCCATAAGGGACAGCGCCTACGAGCAGTACTTC | CAIRDSAYEQYF | TRBV10-3 | NA | TRBD1 | TRBJ2-7
TGTGCCAGCAGCCTCTCGAGCGGATACGAGCAGTACTTC | CASSLSSGYEQYF | TRBV7-2 | NA | NA | TRBJ2-7
TGCGCCAGCAGCCAAGGGGGGGCAGGGAGGGTGGAGGGTGAGCAGTTCTTC | CASSQGGAGRVEGEQFF | TRBV4-1 | NA | NA | TRBJ2-1
TGTGCCAGCTCACCTCAGACAGGGTACACTGAAGCTTTCTTT | CASSPQTGYTEAFF | TRBV18 | few | TRBD1 | TRBJ1-1
TGTGCCAGCTCACCACCGGCGGGAGGGTTTCAGTACGAGCAGTACTTC | CASSPPAGGFQYEQYF | TRBV18 | NA | TRBD2 | TRBJ2-7
TGTGCCAGCAGGGGGGGAGGGGACGGATTCGAGCAGTACTTC | CASRGGGDGFEQYF | TRBV28 | once | TRBD2 | TRBJ2-7
TGTGCCTGGAGTGTACGAAGCGGCGGGGAGCTGTTTTTT | CAWSVRSGGELFF | TRBV30 | few | NA | TRBJ2-2
TGCAGCGTAGCAGCCCGGACAGAGCACTATGGCTACACCTTC | CSVAARTEHYGYTF | TRBV29-1 | NA | NA | TRBJ1-2
TGTGCCAGCTCACCACCGCAGCTTTCTAAAGACATTCAGTACTTC | CASSPPQLSKDIQYF | TRBV18 | NA | NA | TRBJ2-4
TGTGCCAGCAGTCAACTACAGGGGTGGGAGCAGTACTTC | CASSQLQGWEQYF | TRBV6-1 | few | TRBD1 | TRBJ2-7
TGCGCCAGCAGCTTGGTGTCAGGGGGCCCGGGCACAGATACGCAGTATTTT | CASSLVSGGPGTDTQYF | TRBV5-1 | NA | TRBD1 | TRBJ2-3
TGCGCCAGCAGCCAAGATCAAAATGGGGCTTTCTTT | CASSQDQNGAFF | TRBV4-1 | NA | NA | TRBJ1-1
TGTGCCAGTAGTAGGGTTCAAAGCACAGATACGCAGTATTTT | CASSRVQSTDTQYF | TRBV19 | NA | NA | TRBJ2-3
TGTGCCAGCAGCTCCGTAAAAGCGATGAGCTCCTACAATGAGCAGTTCTTC | CASSSVKAMSSYNEQFF | TRBV11-2 | NA | NA | TRBJ2-1
TGTGCCATCAGTGTGGCAGGGGTTGTGAATGAAGCTTTCTTT | CAISVAGVVNEAFF | TRBV10-3 | NA | NA | TRBJ1-1
TGTGCCATCAGTGATCCTTCCGGTCTGCAGTACTTC | CAISDPSGLQYF | TRBV10-3 | NA | NA | TRBJ2-7
TGTGCCAGCACCCGTGCATTATCTGGGGCCAACGTCCTGACTTTC | CASTRALSGANVLTF | TRBV28 | NA | NA | TRBJ2-6
TGTGCCAGCAGTTCCATTGGGGGGGGCCTGAACACTGAAGCTTTCTTT | CASSSIGGGLNTEAFF | TRBV28 | NA | NA | TRBJ1-1
TGTGCCAGCAGGGAAGCCCCGAACTACGAGCAGTACTTC | CASREAPNYEQYF | TRBV7-2 | NA | NA | TRBJ2-7
TGCGCCAGCAGCCAGGATACAAATAGCAATCAGCCCCAGCATTTT | CASSQDTNSNQPQHF | TRBV5-4 | NA | NA | TRBJ1-5
TGTGCCAGCAGGACAACAGATACGCAGTATTTT | CASRTTDTQYF | TRBV7-2 | NA | NA | TRBJ2-3
TGTGCCAGCGGGAGAGAACTTGGACCAGTAGGCTACACCTTC | CASGRELGPVGYTF | TRBV5-4 | NA | NA | TRBJ1-2
TGTGCCAGCAGCCCCACCCCCTACGAGCAGTACTTC | CASSPTPYEQYF | TRBV28 | NA | NA | TRBJ2-7
TGTGCCAGCAACTCCCACCTAGCGGGAGGCAGCAACGAGCAGTACTTC | CASNSHLAGGSNEQYF | TRBV7-2 | NA | TRBD2 | TRBJ2-7
TGTGCCAGTCGAAGGGACTCGTATGGCAATCAGCCCCAGCATTTT | CASRRDSYGNQPQHF | TRBV19 | few | NA | TRBJ1-5
TGTGCCAGCAGAGGGACCCCTAGCACAGATACGCAGTATTTT | CASRGTPSTDTQYF | TRBV28 | NA | NA | TRBJ2-3
TGTGCCAGCAACATACGTAACGAGCAGTACTTC | CASNIRNEQYF | TRBV6-5 | NA | NA | TRBJ2-7
TGTGCCAGCAGAGACAGCTTCTATGGCTACACCTTC | CASRDSFYGYTF | TRBV6-5 | NA | NA | TRBJ1-2
TGTGCCAGCAGCAACCGGGTCGGGGCGCGCACAGATACGCAGTATTTT | CASSNRVGARTDTQYF | TRBV11-2 | NA | NA | TRBJ2-3
TGTGCCAGTAGTTTGAGGGATTACTACGAGCAGTACTTC | CASSLRDYYEQYF | TRBV19 | many | NA | TRBJ2-7
TGTGCCAGCAGCTTAGTGTCAGGGGGCACTGAAGCTTTCTTT | CASSLVSGGTEAFF | TRBV11-1 | NA | TRBD1 | TRBJ1-1
TGTGCCAGTAGTATCCTCCCCGGATGGTACACCTTC | CASSILPGWYTF | TRBV19 | NA | NA | TRBJ1-2
TGTGCCAGCCGGACTTACGGAGAGGGCTACACCTTC | CASRTYGEGYTF | TRBV27 | NA | NA | TRBJ1-2
TGCGCCAGCAGCAAAGCGGCCTCCCCTCTCGAGCAGTACTTC | CASSKAASPLEQYF | TRBV5-1 | NA | NA | TRBJ2-7